This entry lists 17 T cell receptor beta chains sequenced from one sample in a study of naive and memory T cell subsets. Study results and limitations: Possibly reflecting memory cells re-expressing CD45RA, a few larger clonotypes occurred in naive repertoires, especially CD8.

The beta constant-region primer was an equimolar mix of two oligonucleotides covering TRBC1 and TRBC2. Four rounds of PCR amplified the ligated cDNA using nested alpha and beta constant-region primers plus SP2. TCRdb processed the UMI-ligation and nested PCR reads anew with MiXCR; each CDR3 protein has one entry. The table includes over 80,000 distinct CDR3 sequences, about 11% detected once. Their recognized antigens are unknown. The sequencing input was naive CD4+ T cells from blood. The receptors derive from a human donor in good health.

This sequence joins TRBV7-3 and TRBJ2-5; D is possibly TRBD1 or TRBD2 (5 bases each). V gave up 5 bases and J gave up 3 bases, with 13 bases separating them. This CDR3 has 14 residues. Germline V gene data show CDR1 as SGHTA and CDR2 as FQGTGA. The CDR3 bases are TGTGCCAGCAGCGTCTCTGGGACCAAAGAGACCCAGTACTTC. Translation: CASSVSGTKETQYF.

In this sample, this clonotype turned up a few times. This chain uses TRBV7-9 with TRBJ2-2; 7 bases match TRBD1. Germline loops: CDR1 SEHNR, CDR2 FQNEAQ (reference sequence). With V trimmed by 1 base and J by 1 base, 9 bases remained unmatched. The CDR3 runs to 18 residues. For the CDR3, the DNA is TGTGCCAGCAGCTTAGAAATACTCCGGGACAGGAACACCGGGGAGCTGTTTTTT. This sequence encodes CASSLEILRDRNTGELFF.

This clonotype has a handful of counts. The chain couples TRBV11-2 to TRBJ1-1; D is unresolved. CDR3 length: 17 residues. Per germline, CDR1 SGHAT and CDR2 FQNNGV. The V end was cut by 0 bases, the J end by 4 bases, with 18 bases between. CDR3 loop: CASSLEGALIAGTEAFF. The CDR3 DNA reads as TGTGCCAGCAGCTTAGAGGGAGCCTTAATAGCTGGCACTGAAGCTTTCTTT. Complete variable domain (other parts from reference TRBV11-2 and TRBJ1-1): EAGVAQSPRYKIIEKRQSVAFWCNPISGHATLYWYQQILGQGPKLLIQFQNNGVVDDSQLPKDRFSAERLKGVDSTLKIQPAKLEDSAVYLCASSLEGALIAGTEAFFGQGTRLTVV.

In this sample, this clonotype turned up many times. J is TRBJ2-2 and V is TRBV2; 9 bases map to TRBD2. Trimming took 7 bases from V and 0 from J; bases not matched to a gene: 3. CDR1 SNHLY and CDR2 FYNNEI come from the germline V gene. The CDR3 covers 15 residues. CDR3 in amino acids: CASISGGANTGELFF. As DNA, the CDR3 is TGTGCCAGCATTAGCGGGGGCGCGAACACCGGGGAGCTGTTTTTT.

This chain joins TRBV12-3 or TRBV12-4 and TRBJ1-2, with 7 bases lining up with TRBD1. The CDR3 sequence is 15 residues long. Trimming cost V 6 bases and J 6 bases; bases outside gene matches: 13. CDR3: CASSLRQGRRDGYTF. In DNA, the CDR3 is TGTGCCAGCAGCCTTCGACAGGGAAGGAGGGATGGCTACACCTTC.

V gene TRBV11-2 combines with J gene TRBJ2-2; D perhaps matches TRBD1 (5 bases). The germline V gene has CDR1 SGHAT and CDR2 FQNNGV. This CDR3 has 13 residues. V lost 6 bases and J 6 bases, leaving 11 bases between the germline ends. CDR3 sequence: CASRYTGAGELFF. CDR3 in DNA: TGTGCCAGCAGATACACAGGCGCCGGGGAGCTGTTTTTT. Drawing the rest from reference TRBV11-2 and TRBJ2-2, the complete variable domain is EAGVAQSPRYKIIEKRQSVAFWCNPISGHATLYWYQQILGQGPKLLIQFQNNGVVDDSQLPKDRFSAERLKGVDSTLKIQPAKLEDSAVYLCASRYTGAGELFFGEGSRLTVL.

This clonotype was seen more than once but under ten times. J is TRBJ1-2 and V is TRBV6-2 or TRBV6-3; 7 nucleotides align to TRBD1. The CDR3 totals 14 residues. The V and J ends lost 6 bases and 4 bases, in that order; junction bases with no gene match: 8. The germline V gene has CDR1 MNHEY and CDR2 SVGEGT. CDR3 region: CASRTKGGAYGYTF. CDR3 bases: TGTGCCAGCAGAACAAAAGGGGGCGCCTATGGCTACACCTTC.

This clonotype came up many times. The V and J genes are TRBV2 and TRBJ1-1, with 7 nucleotides matching TRBD1. V trimming: 4 bases; J trimming: 3 bases; junction bases outside the gene matches: 2. This CDR3 is built from 13 residues. Germline values: CDR1 SNHLY, CDR2 FYNNEI. CDR3 in DNA: TGTGCCAGCAGTGGACAGGGACACACTGAAGCTTTCTTT. It is translated as CASSGQGHTEAFF.

The sample holds a few counts of this clonotype. This chain uses TRBV7-9 with TRBJ2-3, with D uncertain. This CDR3 contains 14 residues. Between the trimmed V and J ends, which lost 7 bases and 6 bases, there was a span of 17 bases. Germline CDR1 SEHNR, CDR2 FQNEAQ (reference sequence). CDR3 sequence: CASTVRWPTDTQYF. The DNA for the CDR3 is TGTGCCAGCACCGTTCGCTGGCCAACGGATACGCAGTATTTT. The full variable domain, completed using reference TRBV7-9 and TRBJ2-3, is DTGVSQNPRHKITKRGQNVTFRCDPISEHNRLYWYRQTLGQGPEFLTYFQNEAQLEKSRLLSDRFSAERPKGSFSTLEIQRTEQGDSAMYLCASTVRWPTDTQYFGPGTRLTVL.

A few counts support this clonotype. The DNA for the CDR3 is TGTGCCAGCAGCTCCCGCAGTGACCGAGAGCAGTTCTTC. It translates to CASSSRSDREQFF. This chain uses TRBV6-2 or TRBV6-3 with TRBJ2-1, with D unclear. Trimming pared 6 bases from V and 10 bases from J, leaving 16 bases between. CDR1 is MNHEY, CDR2 SVGEGT, per germline. This CDR3 is built from 13 residues.

This chain joins TRBV20-1 and TRBJ2-3, with TRBD2 matching over 7 bases. With V trimmed by 3 bases and J by 1 base, 4 bases remained unmatched. This CDR3 comprises 14 residues. CDR1 DFQATT and CDR2 SNEGSKA come from the germline V gene (reference sequence). In nucleotides, the CDR3 is TGCAGTGCTAGGGGGACTATCGGCACAGATACGCAGTATTTT. The encoded protein is CSARGTIGTDTQYF.

This clonotype has at least ten counts. The rearrangement uses TRBV28 and TRBJ2-4; TRBD2 aligns across 9 bases. Per the germline V gene, CDR1 is MDHEN and CDR2 is SYDVKM. V was clipped by 5 bases and J by 7 bases; unmatched bases: 9. CDR3 length: 15 residues. CDR3 bases: TGTGCCAGCAGTCCCACCGGGACTAGCTATAACATTCAGTACTTC. Its translation is CASSPTGTSYNIQYF.

This clonotype was seen a few times. The chain joins TRBV11-3 to TRBJ1-5; 7 nucleotides match TRBD1. The CDR3 extends over 15 amino acids. Germline values: CDR1 SGHNT, CDR2 YENEEA. V trimming: 1 base; J trimming: 6 bases; junction bases outside the gene matches: 6. Here the CDR3 DNA reads TGTGCCAGCAGCTTAGGAGGACAGGCCCCTCAGCCCCAGCATTTT. Translation gives CASSLGGQAPQPQHF.

The sample holds a few counts of this clonotype. The chain couples TRBV7-2 to TRBJ2-5, with 8 nucleotides matching TRBD2. Unmatched junction bases numbered 18, after V lost 1 base and J lost 5 bases. The CDR3 totals 19 residues. Germline loops: CDR1 SGHTA, CDR2 FQGNSA. The CDR3 DNA is TGTGCCAGCAGCTTAGGGCGTCTGGGTCGGGGGGGCGTGGGGGAGACCCAGTACTTC. Translating gives CASSLGRLGRGGVGETQYF.

This clonotype was observed at least ten times. This chain links TRBV24-1 with TRBJ2-1; unclear D gene. CDR1 and CDR2 from the germline V gene are KGHDR and SFDVKD. The V gene lost 0 bases and the J gene lost 6 bases, with 8 bases spanning the gap. CDR3 length: 14 amino acids. This CDR3 reads CATSDLLAANEQFF. The CDR3 bases are TGTGCCACCAGTGATTTGCTCGCGGCCAATGAGCAGTTCTTC.

The rearrangement uses TRBV27 and TRBJ1-6, with D unclear. This CDR3 comprises 16 residues. V shed 1 base and J shed 7 bases, with 14 bases lying between them. Germline CDR1 MNHEY, CDR2 SMNVEV (reference sequence). CDR3 residues: CASSLLSGRKNSPLHF. Here the CDR3 DNA reads TGTGCCAGCAGTTTATTATCCGGACGGAAAAATTCACCCCTCCACTTT.

The V and J genes are TRBV6-2 or TRBV6-3 and TRBJ1-2; D unclear. This CDR3 spans 13 amino acids. Looked up from germline, CDR1 is MNHEY and CDR2 is SVGEGT. V was pared by 7 bases and J by 3 bases, with 12 bases between. The CDR3 sequence is CASKESGYYGYTF. The CDR3 DNA reads TGTGCCAGCAAGGAGTCGGGATACTATGGCTACACCTTC.